This T cell receptor (beta chain) was found in a study of blood T cell repertoires in COVID-19. Participants' reported clinical history set cohort assignment. Two negative PCRs, clearance, or symptom resolution were required of recovered Cohort 3 donors. This CDR3 spans 15 amino acids. Germline values: CDR1 MNHEY, CDR2 SVGAGI. J lost 7 bases, V lost 5 bases, and 13 bases had no gene match. Original analysis: Using reference gene primer amplification, nucleated cell counts were estimated. Profiling relied on immunoSEQ multiplex PCR, and the TCRdb table lists in-frame clones only, not all of them. Clone size and V and J calls were adopted from that table, with D and trimming inferred from the DNA. The data hold roughly 330,000 clones, with over 70% observed a single time.

The receptor comes from a man aged 30 to 39 who had recovered from COVID-19. This rearrangement joins TRBV6-5 to TRBJ1-2, with 7 bases that match TRBD1. The specimen was PBMCs or T cells enriched from blood (not recorded which). CDR3 amino acids: CASSLTPTGRGGYTF. In nucleotides, the CDR3 is TGTGCCAGCAGTCTAACCCCGACAGGGCGGGGTGGCTACACCTTC.